A single sample is the source of the 18 T cell receptor beta chains below, sequenced in a study of cytomegalovirus exposure and HLA in healthy donors. 13 Jbeta primers and 60 Vbeta primers were used for the PCR. The repertoire was sequenced with immunoSEQ multiplex PCR; TCRdb's copy has only in-frame clones and lacks some. Of over 150,000 clones in the sample, around 82% were seen once. Source material: PBMCs. The receptor set was obtained from a woman in her 50s in good health and CMV-seropositive.

This sequence joins TRBV2 and TRBJ1-3, with D tentatively TRBD1 (6 bases). V lost 5 bases, J lost 2 bases, and 16 bases lay in between. Germline lookup yields CDR1 SNHLY and CDR2 FYNNEI. The CDR3 consists of 16 residues. Here the CDR3 reads CASSPTGNRAGNTIYF. The CDR3 nucleotides are TGTGCCAGCAGTCCTACAGGGAATAGGGCTGGAAACACCATATATTTT.

This clone was seen a handful of times. This chain connects TRBV30 to TRBJ2-7; D not certain. Germline CDR1 and CDR2: GTSNPN and SVGIG (reference sequence). The CDR3 is 12 residues long. V lost 3 bases and J 3 bases, leaving 9 bases between the germline ends. The CDR3, as DNA: TGTGCCTGGAGGGTGGGCCTCTACGAGCAGTACTTC. Encoded protein: CAWRVGLYEQYF.

This chain connects TRBV21-1 to TRBJ2-7; the table's D gene call, TRBD1, was not cross checked with the DNA. TRBV21-1 is a pseudogene segment. The CDR3 totals 14 residues. The CDR3 DNA reads as TGTGCCAGCAGCAAACCAGGGGGCTCCTACGAGCAGTACTTC. As protein: CASSKPGGSYEQYF.

The chain links TRBV6-5 to TRBJ2-7; D is undetermined. This CDR3 is 14 amino acids long. Trimming took off 2 bases at V and 1 base at J, with 9 bases between the two ends. Germline CDR1 MNHEY, CDR2 SVGAGI. CDR3 amino acids: CASSYRTDSYEQYF. DNA for the CDR3: TGTGCCAGCAGTTACCGCACTGATTCCTACGAGCAGTACTTC.

This chain uses TRBV14 with TRBJ2-3, with 10 bases that match TRBD1. The CDR3 totals 17 residues. Unmatched junction bases numbered 8, after V lost 2 bases and J lost 3 bases. Germline loops: CDR1 SGHDN, CDR2 FVKESK. This CDR3 reads CASSQRTGQGKTDTQYF. CDR3 nucleotide sequence: TGTGCCAGCAGCCAAAGAACGGGACAGGGGAAGACAGATACGCAGTATTTT.

The chain has TRBV19 and TRBJ1-5, with TRBD1 matching over 7 bases. Germline trimming cut 5 bases from V and 0 bases from J; bases unmatched to any gene: 7. Germline CDR1 LNHDA, CDR2 SQIVND (reference sequence). The CDR3 runs 16 residues. CDR3 loop: CASSPPGQFSNQPQHF. The CDR3 DNA follows: TGTGCCAGTAGTCCTCCGGGACAGTTTAGCAATCAGCCCCAGCATTTT.

The V gene is TRBV4-2, the J gene TRBJ1-5; TRBD1 agrees at 8 bases. Per the germline V gene, CDR1 is LGHNA and CDR2 is YNFKEQ. This CDR3 is built from 15 residues. V was clipped by 0 bases and J by 3 bases; unmatched bases: 1. The CDR3 spells CASSQDRGPNQPQHF. In DNA, the CDR3 is TGTGCCAGCAGCCAAGACAGGGGGCCCAATCAGCCCCAGCATTTT.

This chain uses TRBV4-1 with TRBJ1-2; 8 bases line up with TRBD1. V lost 4 bases and J lost 7; bases outside the gene matches: 8. Germline V gene data show CDR1 as MGHRA and CDR2 as YSYEKL. The CDR3 is made up of 14 amino acids. CDR3 amino acids: CASSPPPGTGGYTF. CDR3 bases: TGCGCCAGCAGCCCCCCGCCCGGGACAGGTGGCTACACCTTC.

V gene TRBV5-1 combines with J gene TRBJ2-1; tentatively, D is TRBD2 (6 bases). The germline V gene has CDR1 SGHRS and CDR2 YFSETQ. The V end lost 5 bases, the J end lost 0 bases, and 15 bases lay between the germline ends. This CDR3 comprises 16 residues. The CDR3, as DNA: TGCGCCAGCAGTCGGGACTGGAACCCCTCCTACAATGAGCAGTTCTTC. This encodes CASSRDWNPSYNEQFF.

The rearrangement joins TRBV7-2 to TRBJ2-1; TRBD1 aligns across 7 bases. Trimming cost V 5 bases and J 5 bases; bases outside gene matches: 9. Germline loops: CDR1 SGHTA, CDR2 FQGNSA. The CDR3 is made up of 15 amino acids. The CDR3 loop is CASSRGGQRNNEQFF. The CDR3 DNA is TGTGCCAGCAGCCGAGGGGGACAGAGAAACAATGAGCAGTTCTTC.

This chain connects TRBV7-9 to TRBJ2-5; 13 bases fit TRBD2. CDR3 length: 16 residues. Germline loops: CDR1 SEHNR, CDR2 FQNEAQ (reference sequence). The junction had 8 bases not matched to a gene; V was cut back by 5 bases and J by 5 bases. The CDR3 here is CASSRLAGGLGETQYF. DNA for the CDR3: TGTGCCAGCAGCCGACTAGCGGGGGGCCTAGGGGAGACCCAGTACTTC.

The genes are TRBV27 and TRBJ2-3; 12 nucleotides agree with TRBD1. The CDR3 covers 16 residues. The trim removed 7 bases at V and 4 bases at J, leaving 9 bases unmatched. Germline-derived CDR1 and CDR2 are MNHEY and SMNVEV (reference sequence). CDR3 loop: CASTPFRDRGPDTQYF. The DNA of the CDR3 is TGTGCCAGCACCCCTTTTCGGGACAGGGGGCCAGATACGCAGTATTTT.

The J gene is TRBJ1-5, the V gene TRBV18; the D gene is possibly TRBD1 (5 bases). CDR1 and CDR2 from the germline V gene are KGHSH and LQKENI. This CDR3 contains 14 residues. Between the trimmed V and J ends, which lost 2 bases and 7 bases, there was a span of 12 bases. The CDR3 coding sequence is TGTGCCAGCTCACCAAGCCAGGGAGGGCAGCCCCAGCATTTT. Its protein product is CASSPSQGGQPQHF.

The genes are TRBV9 and TRBJ2-7; weak D call: TRBD1 (5 bases). This CDR3 comprises 15 residues. Trimming cost V 0 bases and J 2 bases, with 12 bases left between them. Per the germline V gene, CDR1 is SGDLS and CDR2 is YYNGEE. This CDR3 is CASSVAPTETYEQYF. For the CDR3, the DNA is TGTGCCAGCAGCGTAGCCCCGACAGAGACCTACGAGCAGTACTTC. Looking up the rest from reference TRBV9 and TRBJ2-7 gives the full variable domain: DSGVTQTPKHLITATGQRVTLRCSPRSGDLSVYWYQQSLDQGLQFLIQYYNGEERAKGNILERFSAQQFPDLHSELNLSSLELGDSALYFCASSVAPTETYEQYFGPGTRLTVT.

About this clone: The junction departs from germline at one end; a sequencing error may be responsible. Different DNA sequences within this sample yield the same CDR3. CDR3 sequence: CAGARRGYNSPLHF. DNA for the CDR3: TGTGCCGGGGCGCGTAGAGGATATAATTCCCCCCTCCACTTT. The chain recombines TRBV30 with TRBJ1-6, with D possibly TRBD1 on 5 matching bases. Germline V lookup: CDR1 GTSNPN, CDR2 SVGIG (reference sequence). The CDR3 sequence is 14 residues long.

In the case of this clone: At one end the junction does not follow the germline gene, possibly because of a read error. The chain carries TRBV7-7 and TRBJ2-5, with a weak D call TRBD1 (5 bases). The germline V gene encodes CDR1 SSHAT and CDR2 FNYEAQ (reference sequence). The CDR3 loop spans 13 amino acids. The CDR3 DNA follows: TGTGCTAGCAGCTTAAGCAGGGTGGAGACCCAGTACTTC. Protein sequence: CASSLSRVETQYF.

The gene calls are TRBV7-6 and TRBJ1-4; weak D call: TRBD1 (5 bases). The germline CDR1 and CDR2 sequences are SGHVS and FNYEAQ. The V end lost 4 bases, the J end lost 7 bases, and 10 bases lay between the germline ends. The CDR3 is 13 residues long. This CDR3 reads CASSSRGSEKLFF. For the CDR3, the DNA is TGTGCCAGCAGCTCCCGGGGGAGTGAAAAACTGTTTTTT.

CDR3 sequence reads: CASTKPGKETQYF. CDR3 sequence (DNA): TGTGCCAGCACCAAGCCAGGGAAAGAGACCCAGTACTTC. V and J are TRBV6-5 and TRBJ2-5; a weak D match, TRBD1 (5 bases). This CDR3 is 13 amino acids long. V lost 7 bases and J lost 3, with 12 bases in between. The germline V gene has CDR1 MNHEY and CDR2 SVGAGI.